This T cell receptor beta chain stems from a study of graft-versus-host responses after intestinal transplantation. Study-level background: Tacrolimus plus steroids were given to all recipients for roughly three years, preceded by anti-thymocyte globulin induction.

To note about this clone: Antigen unknown.

Study findings and constraints: Detection of GvH clones occurred in recipient marrow, and some had their first appearance in ileum or blood.

Germline values: CDR1 SGHTA, CDR2 FQGTGA. V shed 3 bases and J shed 2 bases, with 7 bases lying between them. The CDR3 extends over 13 amino acids. Sequenced by immunoSEQ multiplex PCR; TCRdb stores in-frame clones only, minus some. The table has 15,000 to 20,000 clones, roughly 88% seen once. Sequenced material: PBMCs, taken roughly 15 weeks after intestinal transplant. The sequence came from a human patient who received an intestinal transplant, so some T cells may come from the graft donor. V usage is TRBV7-3 and J usage is TRBJ1-1; no reliable D call. The CDR3 spells CASSFNSNTEAFF. The DNA for the CDR3 is TGTGCCAGCAGCTTTAACAGTAACACTGAAGCTTTCTTT.